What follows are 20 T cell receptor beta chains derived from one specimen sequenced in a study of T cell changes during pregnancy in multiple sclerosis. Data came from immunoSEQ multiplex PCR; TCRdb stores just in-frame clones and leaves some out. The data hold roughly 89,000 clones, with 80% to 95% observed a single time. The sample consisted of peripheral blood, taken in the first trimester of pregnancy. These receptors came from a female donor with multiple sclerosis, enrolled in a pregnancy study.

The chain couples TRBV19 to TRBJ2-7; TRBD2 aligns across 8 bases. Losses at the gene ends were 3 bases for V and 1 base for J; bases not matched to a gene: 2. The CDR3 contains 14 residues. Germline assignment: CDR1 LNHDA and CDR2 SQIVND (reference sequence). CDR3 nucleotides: TGTGCCAGTAGTATGCGGGGGGAATCCTACGAGCAGTACTTC. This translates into CASSMRGESYEQYF. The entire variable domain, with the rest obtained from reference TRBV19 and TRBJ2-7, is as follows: DGGITQSPKYLFRKEGQNVTLSCEQNLNHDAMYWYRQDPGQGLRLIYYSQIVNDFQKGDIAEGYSVSREKKESFPLTVTSAQKNPTAFYLCASSMRGESYEQYFGPGTRLTVT.

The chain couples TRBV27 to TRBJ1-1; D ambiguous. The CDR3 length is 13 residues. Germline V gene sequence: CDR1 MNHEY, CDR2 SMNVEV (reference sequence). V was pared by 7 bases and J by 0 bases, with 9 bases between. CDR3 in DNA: TGTGCCAGCACCCACGACATGAACACTGAAGCTTTCTTT. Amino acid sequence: CASTHDMNTEAFF.

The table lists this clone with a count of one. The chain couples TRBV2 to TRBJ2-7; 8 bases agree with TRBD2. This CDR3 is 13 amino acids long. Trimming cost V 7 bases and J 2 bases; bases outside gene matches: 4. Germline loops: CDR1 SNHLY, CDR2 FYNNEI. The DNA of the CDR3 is TGTGCCAGCACGGGAGGGCTGCCCTACGAGCAGTACTTC. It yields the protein CASTGGLPYEQYF.

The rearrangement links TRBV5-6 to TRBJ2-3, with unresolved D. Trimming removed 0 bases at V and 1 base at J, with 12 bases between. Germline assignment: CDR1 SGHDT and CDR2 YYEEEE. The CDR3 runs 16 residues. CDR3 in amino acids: CASSLVQKSGTDTQYF. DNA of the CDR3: TGTGCCAGCAGCTTGGTACAGAAATCTGGCACAGATACGCAGTATTTT.

Written as DNA, the CDR3 is TGTGCCGGTGGACTAGCGGGGTTCTACAATGAGCAGTTCTTC. Translation: CAGGLAGFYNEQFF. The V call is TRBV30, the J call TRBJ2-1; 12 nucleotides line up with TRBD2. J was trimmed by 3 bases and V by 8 bases; bases with no gene match: 5. Germline CDR1 reads GTSNPN; CDR2 reads SVGIG (reference sequence). The CDR3 covers 14 residues.

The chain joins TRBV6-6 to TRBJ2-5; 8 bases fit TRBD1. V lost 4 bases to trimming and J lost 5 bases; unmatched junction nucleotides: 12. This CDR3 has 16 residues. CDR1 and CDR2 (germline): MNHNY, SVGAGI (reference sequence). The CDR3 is CASSSDRDRNGETQYF. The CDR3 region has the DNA TGTGCCAGCAGTTCCGACCGGGACAGGAATGGGGAGACCCAGTACTTC.

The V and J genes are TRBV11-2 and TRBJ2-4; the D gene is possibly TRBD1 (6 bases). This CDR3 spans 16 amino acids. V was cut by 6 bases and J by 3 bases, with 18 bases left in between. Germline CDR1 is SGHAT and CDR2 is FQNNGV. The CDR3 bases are TGTGCCAGCAGGCTGACAGGACTGGTTGTCAAAAACATTCAGTACTTC. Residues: CASRLTGLVVKNIQYF. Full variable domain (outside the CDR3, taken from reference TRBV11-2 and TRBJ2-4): EAGVAQSPRYKIIEKRQSVAFWCNPISGHATLYWYQQILGQGPKLLIQFQNNGVVDDSQLPKDRFSAERLKGVDSTLKIQPAKLEDSAVYLCASRLTGLVVKNIQYFGAGTRLSVL.

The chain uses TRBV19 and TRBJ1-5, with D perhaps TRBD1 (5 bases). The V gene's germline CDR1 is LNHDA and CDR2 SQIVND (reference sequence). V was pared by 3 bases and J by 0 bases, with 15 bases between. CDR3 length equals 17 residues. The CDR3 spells CASSISGRRYSNQPQHF. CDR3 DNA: TGTGCCAGTAGTATCTCAGGGCGGCGGTATAGCAATCAGCCCCAGCATTTT.

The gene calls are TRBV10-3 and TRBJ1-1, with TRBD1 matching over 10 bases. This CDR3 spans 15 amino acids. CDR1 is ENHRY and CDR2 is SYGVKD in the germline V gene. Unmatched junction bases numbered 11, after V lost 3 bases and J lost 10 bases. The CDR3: CAISDTTGGGYPAFF. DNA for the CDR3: TGTGCCATCAGTGATACGACAGGGGGCGGTTATCCAGCTTTCTTT.

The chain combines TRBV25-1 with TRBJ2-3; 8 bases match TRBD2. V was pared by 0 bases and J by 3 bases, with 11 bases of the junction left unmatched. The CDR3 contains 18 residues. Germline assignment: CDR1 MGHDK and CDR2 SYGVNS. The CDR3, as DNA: TGTGCCAGCAGTGAATATAATAGCGGGGTCCGGGGTACAGATACGCAGTATTTT. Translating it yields CASSEYNSGVRGTDTQYF. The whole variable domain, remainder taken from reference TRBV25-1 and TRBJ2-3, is EADIYQTPRYLVIGTGKKITLECSQTMGHDKMYWYQQDPGMELHLIHYSYGVNSTEKGDLSSESTVSRIRTEHFPLTLESARPSHTSQYLCASSEYNSGVRGTDTQYFGPGTRLTVL.

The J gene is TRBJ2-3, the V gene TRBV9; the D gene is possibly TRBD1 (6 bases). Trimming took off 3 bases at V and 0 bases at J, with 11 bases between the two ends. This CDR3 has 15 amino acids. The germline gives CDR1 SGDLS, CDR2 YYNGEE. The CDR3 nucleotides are TGTGCCAGCAGCGGTACAGGGAGCAGCACAGATACGCAGTATTTT. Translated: CASSGTGSSTDTQYF.

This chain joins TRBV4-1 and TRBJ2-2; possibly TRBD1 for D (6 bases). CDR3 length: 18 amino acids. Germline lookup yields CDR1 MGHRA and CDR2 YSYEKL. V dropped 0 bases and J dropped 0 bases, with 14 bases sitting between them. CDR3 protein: CASSQEGNRAANTGELFF. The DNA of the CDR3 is TGCGCCAGCAGCCAAGAGGGGAACAGGGCGGCGAACACCGGGGAGCTGTTTTTT.

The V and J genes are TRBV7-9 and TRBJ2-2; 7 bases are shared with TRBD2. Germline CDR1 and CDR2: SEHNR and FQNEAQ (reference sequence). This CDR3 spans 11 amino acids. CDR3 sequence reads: CGAGDTGELFF. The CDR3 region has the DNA TGTGGGGCGGGAGACACCGGGGAGCTGTTTTTT.

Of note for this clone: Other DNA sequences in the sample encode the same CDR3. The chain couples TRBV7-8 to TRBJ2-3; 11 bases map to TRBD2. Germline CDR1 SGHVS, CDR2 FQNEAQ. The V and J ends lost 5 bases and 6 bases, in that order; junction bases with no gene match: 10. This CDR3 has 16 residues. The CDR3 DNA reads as TGTGCCAGCAGCACCCGACTAGCGGGGTTCACGGATACGCAGTATTTT. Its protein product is CASSTRLAGFTDTQYF.

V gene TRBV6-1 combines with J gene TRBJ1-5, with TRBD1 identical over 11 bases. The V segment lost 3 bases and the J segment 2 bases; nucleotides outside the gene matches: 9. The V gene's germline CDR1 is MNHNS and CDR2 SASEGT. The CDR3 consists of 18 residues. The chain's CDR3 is CASSDIWTGGFGNQPQHF. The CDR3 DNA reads TGTGCCAGCAGTGACATCTGGACAGGGGGCTTCGGCAATCAGCCCCAGCATTTT.

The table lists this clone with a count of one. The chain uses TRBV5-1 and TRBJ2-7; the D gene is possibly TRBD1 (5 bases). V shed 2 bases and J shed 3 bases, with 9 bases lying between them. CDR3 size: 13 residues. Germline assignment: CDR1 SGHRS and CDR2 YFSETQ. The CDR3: CASSLPGHYEQYF. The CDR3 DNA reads TGCGCCAGCAGCTTACCTGGACACTACGAGCAGTACTTC.

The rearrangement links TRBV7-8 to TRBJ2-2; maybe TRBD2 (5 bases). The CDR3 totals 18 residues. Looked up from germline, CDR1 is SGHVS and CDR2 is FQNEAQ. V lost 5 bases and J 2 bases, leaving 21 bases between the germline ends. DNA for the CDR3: TGTGCCAGCAGCCTTGGGTGGGGAGTAACACGAAACACCGGGGAGCTGTTTTTT. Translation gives CASSLGWGVTRNTGELFF.

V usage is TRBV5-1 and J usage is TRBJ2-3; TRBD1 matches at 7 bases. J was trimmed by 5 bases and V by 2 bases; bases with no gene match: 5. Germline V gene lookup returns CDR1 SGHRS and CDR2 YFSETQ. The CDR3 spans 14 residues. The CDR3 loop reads CASSLQGSLDTQYF. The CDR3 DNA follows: TGCGCCAGCAGCTTACAGGGGAGTTTAGATACGCAGTATTTT.

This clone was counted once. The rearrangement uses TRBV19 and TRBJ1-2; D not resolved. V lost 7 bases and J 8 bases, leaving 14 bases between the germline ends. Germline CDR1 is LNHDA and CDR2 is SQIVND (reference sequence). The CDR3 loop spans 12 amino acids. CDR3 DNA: TGTGCCAGTAATCAGGACTACGAAGGCTACACCTTC. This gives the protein CASNQDYEGYTF.

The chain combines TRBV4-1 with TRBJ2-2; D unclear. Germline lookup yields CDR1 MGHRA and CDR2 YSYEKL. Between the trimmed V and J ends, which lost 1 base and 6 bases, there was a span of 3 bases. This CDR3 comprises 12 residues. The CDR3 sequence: CASSQVAGELFF. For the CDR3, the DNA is TGCGCCAGCAGCCAAGTCGCCGGGGAGCTGTTTTTT.